This TCR beta chain is from a study of T cells after yellow fever vaccination. Study-wide background: Low-cell-number fractions underwent preparation using SMART-Seq v4 Ultra Low Input.

This clonotype was observed at least ten times. Its antigen remains unidentified. General study points: Abundant bulk-population clonotypes could contaminate the FACS-sorted repertoires. Reappearance after the booster was seen for most primary-vaccination clones, at 96% CD4 and around 90% CD8.

UMIs and a universal primer site were added when TCR cDNA was made by 5'RACE template switching. TCRdb ran MiXCR on the 5' RACE reads and lists one entry per CDR3 protein. This sample has some 240,000 distinct CDR3 sequences; 5.2% occur once, and the top ten carry roughly 3.4%. Germline-derived CDR1 and CDR2 are SGHTA and FQGNSA. This CDR3 is built from 15 residues. V lost 5 bases, J lost 5 bases, and 9 bases stayed unmatched. This receptor was identified in a man aged 18 to 30 who received the YFV17D yellow fever vaccine. The sequenced sample was CD4+ T cells sorted from PBMCs, obtained on the day of the yellow fever booster vaccination. The chain employs TRBV7-2 and TRBJ2-3, with 8 bases matching TRBD1. The CDR3 region is CASSPGQGVGDTQYF. DNA for the CDR3: TGTGCCAGCAGCCCAGGACAGGGAGTGGGAGATACGCAGTATTTT.